One and the same sample provided the 29 T cell receptor beta chains below, sequenced in a study of blood T cells in healthy people across ages. Then a second PCR, running about 7 to 11 cycles, was carried out with a sample-barcoded 5' primer and a J-beta primer mix. In TCRdb, the 5' RACE reads were re-called with MiXCR into one record per CDR3 protein. In the table there are 1.5 million or so distinct CDR3 sequences, roughly 40% of which are singletons. Sequenced material: blood. These receptors were collected from a woman younger than 30 in good health.

A remark on this clonotype: A read error may produce the germline difference seen at one junction end. The V and J genes are TRBV7-2 and TRBJ2-1, with a tentative D call TRBD2 (7 bases). Germline CDR1 is SGHTA and CDR2 is FQGNSA. CDR3 length: 16 amino acids. The CDR3, as DNA: TGTGCCGGCAGCTTAGGGGGGGACCTCGCCTACAATGAGCAGTTCTTC. Its protein is CAGSLGGDLAYNEQFF.

This clonotype showed up just a few times. This chain connects TRBV7-9 to TRBJ2-3; no reliable D call. The ends were cut back, 5 bases at V and 1 base at J, with 22 bases in the middle. Looked up from germline, CDR1 is SEHNR and CDR2 is FQNEAQ (reference sequence). This CDR3 comprises 18 residues. The DNA for the CDR3 is TGTGCCAGCAGCAGCCCCTCTTTACCGGCTCGGGGCACAGATACGCAGTATTTT. This gives the protein CASSSPSLPARGTDTQYF.

This chain uses TRBV9 with TRBJ2-3; TRBD2 matches 11 bases. Trimming cost V 2 bases and J 3 bases; bases outside gene matches: 8. Germline CDR1 SGDLS, CDR2 YYNGEE. The CDR3 is made up of 17 amino acids. This chain's CDR3 is CASSVLTSGEYTDTQYF. For the CDR3, the DNA is TGTGCCAGCAGCGTGTTGACTAGCGGGGAATATACAGATACGCAGTATTTT.

This clonotype turned up a few times. This chain links TRBV4-1 with TRBJ2-3, with a tentative D call TRBD2 (7 bases). The CDR3 contains 17 residues. The germline CDR1 and CDR2 sequences are MGHRA and YSYEKL. Trimming shortened V by 4 bases and J by 5 bases, and 22 bases separated the two germline ends. CDR3: CASSPPGGRGTEDTQYF. CDR3 sequence (DNA): TGCGCCAGCAGCCCTCCCGGGGGGAGGGGGACGGAAGATACGCAGTATTTT.

The V and J genes are TRBV10-2 and TRBJ2-7; possibly TRBD1 for D (6 bases). Germline V gene data show CDR1 as WSHSY and CDR2 as SAAADI. Trimming took 6 bases from V and 6 from J, leaving 12 bases between them. The CDR3 is 12 residues long. CDR3: CASRDAGVEQYF. DNA of the CDR3: TGCGCCAGCAGGGACGCAGGGGTCGAGCAGTACTTC.

This clonotype has only a few counts. V gene TRBV4-2 combines with J gene TRBJ2-5, with a weak D call TRBD2 (5 bases). The V end lost 1 base, the J end lost 4 bases, and 13 bases lay between the germline ends. This CDR3 spans 15 amino acids. Germline CDR1 LGHNA, CDR2 YNFKEQ. As DNA, the CDR3 is TGTGCCAGCAGCCAAGCCCCGGACTTAAGAGAGACCCAGTACTTC. It translates to CASSQAPDLRETQYF.

Worth noting for this clonotype: A read error may account for a junction end that differs from germline. The V and J genes are TRBV3-1 and TRBJ1-2; perhaps TRBD1 as D (5 bases). CDR1 is LGHDT and CDR2 is YNNKEL in the germline V gene (reference sequence). CDR3 length equals 15 residues. The CDR3, as DNA: TGTGCCAGCAACCAAGATGGGGACCCAGTCAGGGGCTACACCTTC. Translating gives CASNQDGDPVRGYTF.

The CDR3 sequence is CSASEVGGPVEQFF. CDR3 DNA sequence: TGCAGTGCCAGCGAGGTGGGAGGGCCTGTTGAGCAGTTCTTC. V gene TRBV20-1 combines with J gene TRBJ2-1; 7 bases agree with TRBD2. Germline assignment: CDR1 DFQATT and CDR2 SNEGSKA (reference sequence). V lost 6 bases to trimming and J lost 9 bases; unmatched junction nucleotides: 14. The CDR3 runs to 14 residues.

This clonotype was counted between two and nine times. This chain links TRBV7-6 with TRBJ2-3; D assignment may be TRBD1 or TRBD2 (6 bases each). V was pared by 5 bases and J by 2 bases, with 11 bases between. Germline CDR1 SGHVS, CDR2 FNYEAQ. This CDR3 is built from 14 residues. The chain's CDR3 is CASSRGEDTDTQYF. The CDR3 DNA follows: TGTGCCAGCAGCAGGGGGGAGGACACAGATACGCAGTATTTT.

The rearrangement links TRBV20-1 to TRBJ2-1; 10 positions agree with TRBD2. The CDR3 runs to 15 residues. With V trimmed by 5 bases and J by 6 bases, 10 bases remained unmatched. Germline V gives CDR1 DFQATT, CDR2 SNEGSKA (reference sequence). The CDR3 reads CSAGPPGLAPNEQFF. CDR3 coding DNA: TGCAGTGCTGGCCCGCCGGGACTAGCGCCCAATGAGCAGTTCTTC.

This clonotype was observed at least ten times. V and J are TRBV10-3 and TRBJ1-6; possible D gene TRBD1, 6 bases. Germline V gives CDR1 ENHRY, CDR2 SYGVKD. The ends were cut back, 6 bases at V and 7 bases at J, with 13 bases in the middle. This CDR3 is 14 amino acids long. CDR3 amino acids: CAIRTTGRNSPLHF. The CDR3 DNA reads TGTGCCATCAGGACGACAGGAAGGAATTCACCCCTCCACTTT.

This clonotype is a singleton in its sample. The chain carries TRBV12-5 and TRBJ2-2; D remains unclear. This CDR3 spans 14 amino acids. V lost 3 bases to trimming and J lost 8 bases, with 13 bases between them. Looked up from germline, CDR1 is LGHNT and CDR2 is FRNRAP. CDR3 DNA: TGTGCTAGTGGTTTAAACCCGACGCAGGGGGAGCTGTTTTTT. Protein product: CASGLNPTQGELFF.

There are a few counts of this clonotype. The chain uses TRBV7-9 and TRBJ2-2; 7 bases fit TRBD1. V dropped 7 bases and J dropped 0; count of bases not matched to a gene: 8. CDR1 is SEHNR, CDR2 FQNEAQ, per germline (reference sequence). The CDR3 consists of 16 residues. This chain's CDR3 is CASTQPGTANTGELFF. CDR3 nucleotide sequence: TGTGCCAGCACGCAGCCCGGGACAGCGAACACCGGGGAGCTGTTTTTT.

This clonotype was observed a handful of times. One end of the junction is discordant with germline, which a read error may explain. V and J are TRBV5-6 and TRBJ2-5; TRBD1 matches at 8 bases. TRBJ2-7 matches the DNA end more closely, so the J call is doubtful. This CDR3 is 12 amino acids long. The germline V gene has CDR1 SGHDT and CDR2 YYEEEE. The CDR3 is CASSSGQGEQYF. The CDR3 DNA is TGCGCCAGCAGCTCCGGACAGGGCGAGCAGTACTTC.

The chain joins TRBV5-1 to TRBJ2-7, with D possibly called TRBD1 or TRBD2 (5 bases each). The CDR3 consists of 14 residues. CDR1 SGHRS and CDR2 YFSETQ come from the germline V gene. The V and J ends lost 2 bases and 3 bases respectively, with 12 bases between them. CDR3 sequence reads: CASSFGTVDYEQYF. The CDR3 DNA reads TGCGCCAGCAGCTTCGGGACGGTTGACTACGAGCAGTACTTC.

This chain connects TRBV29-1 to TRBJ2-3; 7 bases agree with TRBD1. The V segment lost 3 bases and the J segment 4 bases; nucleotides outside the gene matches: 4. This CDR3 has 13 amino acids. Germline V gene sequence: CDR1 SQVTM, CDR2 ANQGSEA. The DNA for the CDR3 is TGCAGCGTTGAGCTGACAGGGTCAGATACGCAGTATTTT. It encodes CSVELTGSDTQYF.

CDR3 sequence: CASSRPGEQYF. CDR3 nucleotides: TGTGCCAGCAGCCGACCGGGCGAGCAGTACTTC. This chain links TRBV3-1 with TRBJ2-7; D is undetermined. Between the trimmed V and J ends, which lost 4 bases and 6 bases, there was a span of 7 bases. CDR1 is LGHDT and CDR2 is YNNKEL in the germline V gene (reference sequence). The CDR3 length is 11 residues.

CDR3 bases: TGTGCCAGCAGGGATAGCGGATACTACAATGAGCAGTTCTTC. Its translation: CASRDSGYYNEQFF. The chain is built from TRBV12-3 or TRBV12-4 and TRBJ2-1; tentative D call: TRBD2 (6 bases). The V end lost 6 bases, the J end lost 3 bases, and 12 bases lay between the germline ends. This CDR3 contains 14 residues.

The J gene is TRBJ2-5, the V gene TRBV20-1; no clear D. Trimming cost V 5 bases and J 1 base, with 17 bases left between them. CDR1 is DFQATT, CDR2 SNEGSKA, per germline (reference sequence). The CDR3 has 15 amino acids. CDR3 sequence reads: CSAPSAASGQETQYF. CDR3 nucleotides: TGCAGTGCTCCCTCTGCGGCTAGTGGCCAAGAGACCCAGTACTTC.

The V call is TRBV6-5, the J call TRBJ2-2; tentative D call: TRBD2 (5 bases). The germline V gene has CDR1 MNHEY and CDR2 SVGAGI. The CDR3 contains 15 residues. Trimming pared 2 bases from V and 2 bases from J, leaving 9 bases between. The CDR3 sequence is CASSYTRTNTGELFF. The CDR3 DNA reads TGTGCCAGCAGTTACACCCGGACTAACACCGGGGAGCTGTTTTTT.

As concerns this clonotype: A much larger clone lies a single base off, so this may be a read error. The chain links TRBV20-1 to TRBJ2-5; 8 nucleotides align to TRBD2. Unmatched junction bases numbered 8, after V lost 0 bases and J lost 5 bases. CDR3 length equals 15 residues. Germline V gene data show CDR1 as DFQATT and CDR2 as SNEGSKA (reference sequence). This CDR3 reads CSARDGASGLETQYF. The CDR3 DNA is TGCAGTGCTAGAGATGGGGCTAGCGGGCTGGAGACCCAGTACTTC.

The chain's CDR3 is CASSQVLAADSYNEQFF. CDR3 nucleotide sequence: TGTGCCAGCAGCCAAGTGCTAGCGGCTGACTCCTACAATGAGCAGTTCTTC. V and J are TRBV3-1 and TRBJ2-1; 7 bases map to TRBD2. V shed 1 base and J 0 bases; nucleotides not matched to a gene: 6. Germline V gives CDR1 LGHDT, CDR2 YNNKEL (reference sequence). This CDR3 region has 17 residues.

This chain links TRBV12-3 or TRBV12-4 with TRBJ2-2; a possible D gene is TRBD1 (6 bases). This CDR3 spans 15 amino acids. The ends were cut back, 5 bases at V and 7 bases at J, with 17 bases in the middle. The CDR3 nucleotides are TGTGCCAGCAGTAGAGGTCAGGGGTTCGTCGGGGAGCTGTTTTTT. This translates into CASSRGQGFVGELFF.

This sequence joins TRBV4-1 and TRBJ2-1, with TRBD2 identical over 12 bases. The junction had 8 bases not matched to a gene; V was cut back by 4 bases and J by 13 bases. The CDR3 is 14 amino acids. CDR1 and CDR2 from the germline V gene are MGHRA and YSYEKL. In nucleotides, the CDR3 is TGCGCCAGCAGCCCTAGCGGGAGGGAGAACAATCAGTTCTTC. Amino acids: CASSPSGRENNQFF.

This clonotype has just a few counts. This chain connects TRBV11-2 to TRBJ2-1; D unclear. The V end was cut by 2 bases, the J end by 0 bases, with 11 bases between. In germline, CDR1 is SGHAT, CDR2 FQNNGV. This CDR3 has 16 residues. CDR3 residues: CASSLLAESSYNEQFF. CDR3 DNA sequence: TGTGCCAGCAGCTTATTGGCGGAGAGCTCCTACAATGAGCAGTTCTTC. Complete variable domain (other parts from reference TRBV11-2 and TRBJ2-1): EAGVAQSPRYKIIEKRQSVAFWCNPISGHATLYWYQQILGQGPKLLIQFQNNGVVDDSQLPKDRFSAERLKGVDSTLKIQPAKLEDSAVYLCASSLLAESSYNEQFFGPGTRLTVL.

The chain carries TRBV7-9 and TRBJ2-5; D not certain. This CDR3 comprises 16 residues. The germline gives CDR1 SEHNR, CDR2 FQNEAQ (reference sequence). The germline V and J ends were trimmed by 7 bases and 0 bases, with 18 bases remaining between them. The CDR3 coding sequence is TGTGCCAGCAACTTTGGACCGGTCGGGTACCAAGAGACCCAGTACTTC. This sequence encodes CASNFGPVGYQETQYF.

The rearrangement joins TRBV7-9 to TRBJ2-1; TRBD2 aligns across 10 bases. The V gene's germline CDR1 is SEHNR and CDR2 FQNEAQ (reference sequence). The CDR3 is 17 amino acids. The V and J ends lost 3 bases and 4 bases, in that order; junction bases with no gene match: 9. CDR3 nucleotides: TGTGCCAGCAGCTTTACGCCCAGCGGGAGGGGATACAATGAGCAGTTCTTC. Amino acids: CASSFTPSGRGYNEQFF.

This clonotype was seen only a few times. The CDR3 here is CASSFQPWVGQDTQYF. The CDR3 region has the DNA TGTGCCAGCAGTTTCCAACCATGGGTAGGTCAAGATACGCAGTATTTT. V usage is TRBV27 and J usage is TRBJ2-3; D not certain. Germline CDR1 reads MNHEY; CDR2 reads SMNVEV (reference sequence). The CDR3 contains 16 residues. V was cut by 3 bases and J by 5 bases, with 18 bases left in between.

This clonotype showed up just a few times. A read error may explain this, as a much larger clone is one base away. The chain's CDR3 is CASNGGSSYNEQYF. The CDR3 nucleotides read TGCGCCAGCAATGGCGGGAGCTCCTACAATGAGCAGTACTTC. V and J are TRBV5-1 and TRBJ2-1; 7 bases are a match to TRBD2. The tail of the sequence fits TRBJ2-7 better, so the J call may be wrong. The CDR3 contains 14 residues. CDR1 and CDR2 from the germline V gene are SGHRS and YFSETQ.